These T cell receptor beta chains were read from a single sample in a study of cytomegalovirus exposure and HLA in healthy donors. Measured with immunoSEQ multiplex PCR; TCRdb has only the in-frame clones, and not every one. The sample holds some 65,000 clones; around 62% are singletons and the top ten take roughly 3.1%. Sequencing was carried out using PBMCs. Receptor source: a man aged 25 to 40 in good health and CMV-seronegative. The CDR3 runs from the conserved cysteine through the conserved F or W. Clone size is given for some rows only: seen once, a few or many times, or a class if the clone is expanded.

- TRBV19 CASSLRNTEAFF
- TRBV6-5 CASSSRGNYPGYTF
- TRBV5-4 CASSTGTDYGYTF
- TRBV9 CASSVTAGELFF
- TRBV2 CASRTERGGPYEQYF
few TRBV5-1 CASTPLAGVETQYF
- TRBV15 CATSSVKGAGETQYF
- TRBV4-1 CASSHMPGTHAELFF
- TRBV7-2 CASSARGGRDNQPQHF
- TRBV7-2 CASSRQGFNGYTF
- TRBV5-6 CASSSINQPQHF
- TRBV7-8 CASRSSSGGATDTQYF
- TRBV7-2 CASSSSAGPAKETQYF
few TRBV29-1 CSVDPDTQETQYF
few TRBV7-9 CASSFLGPRTGTSGNTIYF
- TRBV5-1 CASMGQGRRETQYF